What follows are 32 T cell receptor beta chains derived from one specimen sequenced in a study of vaccination and CD4 T cells after COVID-19. The antigens for these receptors are not known. Treatment described: approximately nine-day PBMC culture with coronavirus spike peptide pools or control peptides (ViraFEST assay). The Oncomine TCR Beta short-read assay was applied to DNA of cultured CD4+ T cells. TCRdb re-called the PCR reads with MiXCR, one entry per CDR3 protein. The sample lists about 20,000 distinct CDR3 sequences; roughly half were seen once. The sequenced sample was CD4+ T cells from blood, cultured in vitro. The receptor set was obtained from a human donor who had recovered from COVID-19.

V usage is TRBV11-2 and J usage is TRBJ2-3, with a weak D call TRBD2 (5 bases). V dropped 5 bases and J dropped 8 bases, with 17 bases sitting between them. The CDR3 length is 14 residues. Germline V CDR1 and CDR2: SGHAT, FQNNGV. CDR3: CASSPLARRSTQYF. In nucleotides, the CDR3 is TGTGCCAGCAGCCCCCTAGCCCGTCGGTCTACGCAGTATTTT. Looking up the rest from reference TRBV11-2 and TRBJ2-3 gives the full variable domain: EAGVAQSPRYKIIEKRQSVAFWCNPISGHATLYWYQQILGQGPKLLIQFQNNGVVDDSQLPKDRFSAERLKGVDSTLKIQPAKLEDSAVYLCASSPLARRSTQYFGPGTRLTVL.

This clonotype was counted only a few times. The chain joins TRBV7-2 to TRBJ1-2; D perhaps matches TRBD1 (5 bases). Trimming left V 2 bases short and J 2 bases short, with 9 bases between. Per the germline V gene, CDR1 is SGHTA and CDR2 is FQGNSA. CDR3 length: 14 residues. In DNA, the CDR3 is TGTGCCAGCAGCTTACGTTCAGGGAACTATGGCTACACCTTC. This gives the protein CASSLRSGNYGYTF.

V and J are TRBV28 and TRBJ2-1; 7 bases match TRBD2. This CDR3 is built from 13 residues. Germline V gene sequence: CDR1 MDHEN, CDR2 SYDVKM. The junction had 5 bases not matched to a gene; V was cut back by 6 bases and J by 6 bases. CDR3 sequence: CASSGSGPNEQFF. CDR3 bases: TGTGCCAGCAGCGGTAGCGGGCCCAATGAGCAGTTCTTC.

V gene TRBV11-2 combines with J gene TRBJ1-1, with D possibly TRBD1 on 5 matching bases. V lost 5 bases to trimming and J lost 10 bases, with 20 bases between them. CDR1 is SGHAT, CDR2 FQNNGV, per germline. This CDR3 is 14 amino acids long. The CDR3 loop is CASSAGGGVEAAFF. The CDR3 coding sequence is TGTGCCAGCAGCGCCGGCGGGGGGGTGGAGGCAGCTTTCTTT.

The table lists this clonotype with a few counts. In DNA, the CDR3 is TGTGCCAGCAGTGAAAGGAGTATAAAAACAGGGGCCACCGGGGAGCTGTTTTTT. This codes for CASSERSIKTGATGELFF. The V and J genes are TRBV6-1 and TRBJ2-2, with 7 bases that match TRBD1. The CDR3 is 18 residues long. V lost 2 bases and J lost 4; bases outside the gene matches: 13. CDR1 is MNHNS and CDR2 is SASEGT in the germline V gene.

The chain has TRBV2 and TRBJ2-1; TRBD1 agrees at 10 bases. CDR1 is SNHLY and CDR2 is FYNNEI in the germline V gene. The CDR3 sequence is 15 residues long. J gave up 9 bases and V 5 bases, and 10 bases lay outside the gene matches. This CDR3 reads CASSPLGTGVPEQFF. The CDR3 bases are TGTGCCAGCAGTCCCCTCGGGACAGGGGTTCCTGAGCAGTTCTTC.

The J gene is TRBJ1-1, the V gene TRBV21-1; the D call of TRBD1 is as the table states it, not checked on the DNA. TRBV21-1 has pseudogene status. CDR3 length: 13 amino acids. CDR3 coding DNA: TGTGCCAGCAGCACCCCCGGGTCTGATGAAGCTTTCTTT. Residues: CASSTPGSDEAFF.

The rearrangement links TRBV30 to TRBJ1-6, with D uncertain. Per germline, CDR1 GTSNPN and CDR2 SVGIG (reference sequence). With 0 bases removed from V and 11 bases from J, the gap between germline ends came to 5 bases. The CDR3 has 11 amino acids. The CDR3: CAWSVGTPLHF. The CDR3 DNA sequence: TGTGCCTGGAGTGTTGGGACACCCCTCCACTTT.

The rearrangement joins TRBV2 to TRBJ1-5, with D perhaps TRBD1 (5 bases). CDR1 and CDR2 (germline): SNHLY, FYNNEI. Trimming cost V 2 bases and J 4 bases, with 18 bases left between them. There are 17 residues in the CDR3. The CDR3 protein is CASSERGRGRSNQPQHF. The CDR3 nucleotides are TGTGCCAGCAGTGAAAGGGGCCGAGGCAGGTCGAATCAGCCCCAGCATTTT.

The chain carries TRBV5-4 and TRBJ2-5; D unresolved. CDR1 is SGHNT, CDR2 YYREEE, per germline (reference sequence). Trimming removed 1 base from V and 4 bases from J, with 14 bases in between. CDR3 size: 15 residues. This chain's CDR3 is CASSLKEPGPETQYF. For the CDR3, the DNA is TGTGCCAGCAGCTTGAAAGAGCCCGGTCCAGAGACCCAGTACTTC.

This chain connects TRBV24-1 to TRBJ2-5; D is undetermined. The CDR3 loop spans 12 amino acids. With 5 bases removed from V and 1 base from J, the gap between germline ends came to 4 bases. Per the germline V gene, CDR1 is KGHDR and CDR2 is SFDVKD. Written as DNA, the CDR3 is TGTGCCACCAGTGGGGGCCAAGAGACCCAGTACTTC. Amino acid sequence: CATSGGQETQYF.

The chain couples TRBV28 to TRBJ2-3; 7 bases match TRBD1. The CDR3 is 14 amino acids. Germline CDR1 is MDHEN and CDR2 is SYDVKM. V lost 5 bases to trimming and J lost 1 base; unmatched junction nucleotides: 3. CDR3 nucleotide sequence: TGTGCCAGCAGTGGGGACAGAGGCACAGATACGCAGTATTTT. It codes for CASSGDRGTDTQYF.

The V and J genes are TRBV2 and TRBJ2-2; D remains ambiguous. Germline values: CDR1 SNHLY, CDR2 FYNNEI. The CDR3 contains 11 residues. Between the trimmed V and J ends, which lost 7 bases and 9 bases, there was a span of 9 bases. The CDR3 coding sequence is TGTGCCAGCAAACGCGAAAGGGAGCTGTTTTTT. Residues: CASKRERELFF.

This clonotype occurred a few times. This chain links TRBV15 with TRBJ2-2, with D perhaps TRBD1 (6 bases). Per the germline V gene, CDR1 is LNHNV and CDR2 is YYDKDF (reference sequence). Trimming took 11 bases from V and 4 from J, leaving 17 bases between them. This CDR3 has 14 amino acids. The CDR3 loop is CASQGGRPTGELFF. The CDR3, as DNA: TGTGCCTCACAAGGGGGACGTCCCACCGGGGAGCTGTTTTTT.

The rearrangement links TRBV15 to TRBJ2-5; D call uncertain. V shed 1 base and J shed 3 bases, with 6 bases lying between them. Germline V gene lookup returns CDR1 LNHNV and CDR2 YYDKDF (reference sequence). The CDR3 has 13 residues. The DNA of the CDR3 is TGTGCCACCAGCAGAGGACCGAAAGAGACCCAGTACTTC. It translates to CATSRGPKETQYF.

This clonotype was counted a few times. This rearrangement joins TRBV6-1 to TRBJ2-5; the D is unclear. CDR3 length equals 13 residues. Germline CDR1 reads MNHNS; CDR2 reads SASEGT. With 4 bases removed from V and 5 bases from J, the gap between germline ends came to 11 bases. The CDR3 sequence: CASSGSMGETQYF. As DNA, the CDR3 is TGTGCCAGCAGTGGGAGTATGGGCGAGACCCAGTACTTC.

This chain uses TRBV5-4 with TRBJ1-5, with D possibly matching TRBD1 (5 bases). The CDR3 is 13 residues long. CDR1 SGHNT and CDR2 YYREEE come from the germline V gene (reference sequence). The V end lost 0 bases, the J end lost 5 bases, and 6 bases lay between the germline ends. CDR3 in DNA: TGTGCCAGCAGCTTGGGAGGGGATCAGCCCCAGCATTTT. Translation gives CASSLGGDQPQHF.

J is TRBJ2-3 and V is TRBV29-1; D gene ambiguous. Germline CDR1 is SQVTM and CDR2 is ANQGSEA. The CDR3 totals 12 residues. The V gene lost 2 bases and the J gene lost 1 base, with 4 bases spanning the gap. The CDR3 region is CSVERGTDTQYF. The CDR3 DNA follows: TGCAGCGTTGAAAGGGGCACAGATACGCAGTATTTT.

The chain combines TRBV7-9 with TRBJ1-1, with a weak D call TRBD1 (5 bases). The germline V and J ends were trimmed by 6 bases and 5 bases, with 19 bases remaining between them. Germline CDR1 is SEHNR and CDR2 is FQNEAQ (reference sequence). This CDR3 region has 15 residues. The CDR3 DNA follows: TGTGCCAGCAGAGGAACAGGAGCTGAACAAACTGAAGCTTTCTTT. It translates to CASRGTGAEQTEAFF.

This chain connects TRBV20-1 to TRBJ1-5; D gene ambiguous. Deletions cut 3 bases from V and 1 base from J, with 7 bases between. The CDR3 sequence is 13 residues long. Germline V gene data show CDR1 as DFQATT and CDR2 as SNEGSKA (reference sequence). The CDR3 nucleotides are TGCAGTGCTAGCATGGACAGCAATCAGCCCCAGCATTTT. Translating gives CSASMDSNQPQHF.

V and J are TRBV7-6 and TRBJ1-6; 10 nucleotides line up with TRBD1. Losses at the gene ends were 5 bases for V and 8 bases for J; bases not matched to a gene: 6. CDR1 and CDR2 (germline): SGHVS, FNYEAQ. This CDR3 has 15 amino acids. In DNA, the CDR3 is TGTGCCAGCAGCAAGGGGACAGGGGATTATTCACCCCTCCACTTT. Its translation is CASSKGTGDYSPLHF. The full variable domain, in which reference TRBV7-6 and TRBJ1-6 provide the parts outside the CDR3, is GAGVSQSPRYKVTKRGQDVALRCDPISGHVSLYWYRQALGQGPEFLTYFNYEAQQDKSGLPNDRFSAERPEGSISTLTIQRTEQRDSAMYRCASSKGTGDYSPLHFGNGTRLTVT.

The chain employs TRBV5-4 and TRBJ2-1, with 10 positions matching TRBD2. The germline V gene has CDR1 SGHNT and CDR2 YYREEE (reference sequence). The V segment lost 0 bases and the J segment 4 bases; nucleotides outside the gene matches: 1. The CDR3 sequence is 15 residues long. This CDR3 is CASSLELAGYNEQFF. CDR3 bases: TGTGCCAGCAGCTTGGAACTAGCGGGGTACAATGAGCAGTTCTTC.

The J gene is TRBJ1-4, the V gene TRBV6-1, with D perhaps matching TRBD1 (5 bases). The CDR3 totals 14 residues. In germline, CDR1 is MNHNS, CDR2 SASEGT. Trimming stripped 9 bases from V and 4 bases from J, with 15 bases between. The CDR3 protein is CASTLGLLNEKLFF. The CDR3 DNA is TGTGCCAGTACACTGGGACTGCTTAATGAAAAACTGTTTTTT.

This clonotype was seen more than once but under ten times. V is TRBV20-1 and J is TRBJ1-2; tentative D call: TRBD1 (6 bases). CDR3 length equals 12 residues. V lost 5 bases and J 6 bases, leaving 13 bases between the germline ends. Germline V gene lookup returns CDR1 DFQATT and CDR2 SNEGSKA (reference sequence). CDR3: CSAPTGVDGYTF. Here the CDR3 DNA reads TGCAGTGCTCCGACAGGCGTGGATGGCTACACCTTC.

V and J are TRBV20-1 and TRBJ2-3; the match to TRBD1 covers 8 bases. The germline CDR1 and CDR2 sequences are DFQATT and SNEGSKA (reference sequence). The J segment lost 1 base and the V segment lost 5 bases, leaving 8 bases of the junction unmatched. The CDR3 runs to 15 residues. The CDR3 region has the DNA TGCAGTGCTCTTACAGGGGGGTCCGGCACAGATACGCAGTATTTT. This gives the protein CSALTGGSGTDTQYF.

This clonotype was detected only a few times. This chain links TRBV7-2 with TRBJ1-5; no clear D gene. Trimming took 2 bases from V and 3 from J, leaving 8 bases between them. The germline gives CDR1 SGHTA, CDR2 FQGNSA. The CDR3 has 14 residues. The CDR3 DNA sequence: TGTGCCAGCAGCTTATATAGGGACAATCAGCCCCAGCATTTT. As protein: CASSLYRDNQPQHF. Full variable domain (outside the CDR3, taken from reference TRBV7-2 and TRBJ1-5): GAGVSQSPSNKVTEKGKDVELRCDPISGHTALYWYRQSLGQGLEFLIYFQGNSAPDKSGLPSDRFSAERTGGSVSTLTIQRTQQEDSAVYLCASSLYRDNQPQHFGDGTRLSIL.

With respect to this clonotype: Its ends do not fully match the called genes, so a read error is possible. CDR3 residues: CASSLLPLF. CDR3 coding DNA: TGTGCCAGCAGCTTGCTCCCCCTCTTT. This chain links TRBV5-8 with TRBJ1-1; D is undetermined. This CDR3 spans 9 amino acids. Germline assignment: CDR1 SGHTS and CDR2 YDEGEE. Drawing the rest from reference TRBV5-8 and TRBJ1-1, the complete variable domain is EAGVTQSPTHLIKTRGQQATLRCSPISGHTSVYWYQQALGLGLQFLLWYDEGEERNRGNFPPRFSGRQFPNYSSELNVNALELEDSALYLCASSLLPLFGQGTRLTVV.

The V and J genes are TRBV28 and TRBJ2-5; TRBD2 matches at 11 bases. The CDR3 is made up of 17 amino acids. V was pared by 2 bases and J by 4 bases, with 9 bases of the junction left unmatched. Germline V CDR1 and CDR2: MDHEN, SYDVKM. Written as DNA, the CDR3 is TGTGCCAGCAGTTTAGGCGGGCTAGCGGGAGGAATAGAGACCCAGTACTTC. Protein product: CASSLGGLAGGIETQYF.

This rearrangement joins TRBV7-9 to TRBJ1-2; D is uncertain. CDR3 length: 14 residues. CDR1 is SEHNR and CDR2 is FQNEAQ in the germline V gene (reference sequence). Trimming removed 7 bases from V and 4 bases from J, with 16 bases in between. CDR3 DNA sequence: TGTGCCAGCACCCTCCTCCGAGGGCTCTATGGCTACACCTTC. It translates to CASTLLRGLYGYTF. Using reference TRBV7-9 and TRBJ1-2 for the parts outside the CDR3, the full variable domain is DTGVSQNPRHKITKRGQNVTFRCDPISEHNRLYWYRQTLGQGPEFLTYFQNEAQLEKSRLLSDRFSAERPKGSFSTLEIQRTEQGDSAMYLCASTLLRGLYGYTFGSGTRLTVV.

The rearrangement joins TRBV28 to TRBJ1-4; perhaps TRBD1 as D (6 bases). The CDR3 sequence is 16 residues long. Trimming took 5 bases from V and 10 from J, leaving 23 bases between them. Looked up from germline, CDR1 is MDHEN and CDR2 is SYDVKM. CDR3 loop: CASSLGGTRGRGKLFF. Written as DNA, the CDR3 is TGTGCCAGCAGTCTGGGAGGGACACGGGGGAGAGGAAAACTGTTTTTT.

The rearrangement links TRBV2 to TRBJ2-1; 8 bases line up with TRBD1. CDR1 is SNHLY and CDR2 is FYNNEI in the germline V gene. Trimming took 5 bases from V and 2 from J; bases not matched to a gene: 11. There are 17 residues in the CDR3. CDR3 sequence: CASSLRVTGQAYNEQFF. The CDR3 DNA is TGTGCCAGCAGTCTCCGCGTGACGGGACAGGCCTACAATGAGCAGTTCTTC.

This chain connects TRBV5-1 to TRBJ2-5, with TRBD2 identical over 7 bases. CDR1 is SGHRS, CDR2 YFSETQ, per germline. V shed 3 bases, J shed 1 base, and the junction held 3 bases outside the gene matches. The CDR3 runs to 14 residues. CDR3 sequence: CASSSGTTQETQYF. The CDR3 DNA is TGCGCCAGCAGCTCCGGGACTACCCAAGAGACCCAGTACTTC. Looking up the rest from reference TRBV5-1 and TRBJ2-5 gives the full variable domain: KAGVTQTPRYLIKTRGQQVTLSCSPISGHRSVSWYQQTPGQGLQFLFEYFSETQRNKGNFPGRFSGRQFSNSRSEMNVSTLELGDSALYLCASSSGTTQETQYFGPGTRLLVL.